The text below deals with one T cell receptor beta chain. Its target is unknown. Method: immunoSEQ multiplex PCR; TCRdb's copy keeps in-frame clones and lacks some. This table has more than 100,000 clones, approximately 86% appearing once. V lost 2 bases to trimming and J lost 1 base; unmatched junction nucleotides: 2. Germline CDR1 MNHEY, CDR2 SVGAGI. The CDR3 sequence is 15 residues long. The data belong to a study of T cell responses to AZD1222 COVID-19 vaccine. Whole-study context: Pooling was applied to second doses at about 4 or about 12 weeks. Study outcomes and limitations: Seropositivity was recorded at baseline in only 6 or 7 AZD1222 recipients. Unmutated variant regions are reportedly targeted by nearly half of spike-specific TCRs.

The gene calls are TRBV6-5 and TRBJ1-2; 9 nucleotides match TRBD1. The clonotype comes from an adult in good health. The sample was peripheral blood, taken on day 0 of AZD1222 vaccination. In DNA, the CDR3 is TGTGCCAGCAGTTACGGGGACAGGGTTAACTATGGCTACACCTTC. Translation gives CASSYGDRVNYGYTF.